The present entry profiles one T cell receptor (beta chain) with its context. The data were obtained in a study of cytomegalovirus exposure and HLA in healthy donors. Germline loops: CDR1 MDHEN, CDR2 SYDVKM. V lost 8 bases, J lost 5 bases, and 15 bases lay in between. The CDR3 runs to 13 residues. Clones were read by immunoSEQ multiplex PCR, and TCRdb kept only the in-frame ones, dropping some. The sample consists of around 60,000 clones, 90% to 97% of them appearing once. The chain is built from TRBV28 and TRBJ1-2; D is ambiguous. The material sequenced was PBMCs. This TCR derives from a woman aged 18-35 years in good health and CMV-seronegative. CDR3 region: CASLLARGYGYTF. The DNA for the CDR3 is TGTGCCAGCTTGTTGGCCCGAGGGTATGGCTACACCTTC.